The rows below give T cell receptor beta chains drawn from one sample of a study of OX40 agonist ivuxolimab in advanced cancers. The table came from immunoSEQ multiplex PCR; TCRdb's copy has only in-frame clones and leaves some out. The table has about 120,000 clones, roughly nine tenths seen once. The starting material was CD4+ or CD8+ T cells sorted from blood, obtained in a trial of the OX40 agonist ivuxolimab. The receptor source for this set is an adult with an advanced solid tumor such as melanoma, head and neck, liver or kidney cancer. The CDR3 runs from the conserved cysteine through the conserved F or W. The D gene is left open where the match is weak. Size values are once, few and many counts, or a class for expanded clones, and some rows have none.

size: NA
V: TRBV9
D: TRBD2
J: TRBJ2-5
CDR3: CASSVTTSGEETQYF
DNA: TGTGCCAGCAGCGTAACGACTAGCGGAGAAGAGACCCAGTACTTC

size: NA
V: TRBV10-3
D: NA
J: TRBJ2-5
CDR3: CAISVDKGGETQYF
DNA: TGTGCCATCAGCGTCGACAAGGGAGGAGAGACCCAGTACTTC

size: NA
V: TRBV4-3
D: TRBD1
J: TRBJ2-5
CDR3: CASSQASGQQETQYF
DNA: TGCGCCAGCAGCCAAGCCTCGGGACAGCAAGAGACCCAGTACTTC

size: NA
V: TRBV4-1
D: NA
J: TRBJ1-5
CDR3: CASSRGSGNQPQHF
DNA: TGCGCCAGCAGCCGCGGGTCGGGCAATCAGCCCCAGCATTTT

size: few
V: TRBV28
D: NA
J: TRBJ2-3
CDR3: CASSLGGKSDTQYF
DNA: TGTGCCAGCAGTTTAGGTGGGAAGAGTGATACGCAGTATTTT

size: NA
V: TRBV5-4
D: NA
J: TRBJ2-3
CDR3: CASHGTQFLSTDTQYF
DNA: TGTGCCAGCCACGGGACTCAGTTCCTCAGCACAGATACGCAGTATTTT

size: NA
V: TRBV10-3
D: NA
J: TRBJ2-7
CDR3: CAISRDKISYEQYF
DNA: TGTGCCATCAGCCGGGACAAAATTTCCTACGAGCAGTACTTC

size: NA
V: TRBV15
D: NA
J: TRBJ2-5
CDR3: CATSRVGGTETQYF
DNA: TGTGCCACCAGCAGAGTAGGGGGAACGGAGACCCAGTACTTC

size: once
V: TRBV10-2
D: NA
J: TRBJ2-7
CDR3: CASSTRGGYEQYF
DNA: TGCGCCAGCAGTACCAGGGGGGGCTACGAGCAGTACTTC

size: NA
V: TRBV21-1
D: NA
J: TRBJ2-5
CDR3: CASSSPGAQTQYF
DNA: TGTGCCAGCAGCTCACCGGGCGCACAGACCCAGTACTTC

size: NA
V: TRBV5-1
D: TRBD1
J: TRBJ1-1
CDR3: CASSDDRGGTEAFF
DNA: TGCGCCAGCAGCGATGACAGGGGGGGCACTGAAGCTTTCTTT

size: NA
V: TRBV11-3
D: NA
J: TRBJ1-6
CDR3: CASSLGNLSPLHF
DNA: TGTGCCAGCAGCTTAGGCAATCTTTCACCCCTCCACTTT

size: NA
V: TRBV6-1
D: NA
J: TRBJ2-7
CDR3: CAANSYEQYF
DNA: TGTGCCGCGAACTCCTACGAGCAGTACTTC

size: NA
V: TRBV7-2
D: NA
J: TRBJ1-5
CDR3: CASSLGARGQPQHF
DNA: TGTGCCAGCAGCTTAGGGGCCCGAGGACAGCCCCAGCATTTT

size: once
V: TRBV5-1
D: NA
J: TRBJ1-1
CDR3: CASSRGGGALHGDEAFF
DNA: TGCGCCAGCAGCCGGGGAGGTGGGGCCTTACATGGGGATGAAGCTTTCTTT

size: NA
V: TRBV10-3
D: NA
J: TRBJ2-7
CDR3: CAISVLSGYSYEQYF
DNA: TGTGCCATCAGTGTACTCTCAGGGTATTCCTACGAGCAGTACTTC

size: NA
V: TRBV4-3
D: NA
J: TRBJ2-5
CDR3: CASSQDPLGTETQYF
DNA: TGCGCCAGCAGCCAAGATCCCTTGGGCACAGAGACCCAGTACTTC

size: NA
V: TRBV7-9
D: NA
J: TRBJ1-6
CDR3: CASSLEVRGNSPLHF
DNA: TGTGCCAGCAGCTTGGAGGTCAGGGGTAATTCACCCCTCCACTTT

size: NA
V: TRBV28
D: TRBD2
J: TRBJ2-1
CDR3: CASGRGGLQFF
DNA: TGTGCCAGCGGGCGGGGGGGCCTGCAGTTCTTC

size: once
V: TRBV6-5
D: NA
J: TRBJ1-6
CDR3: CASRRELAGSPLHF
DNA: TGTGCCAGCAGGAGGGAACTTGCGGGTTCACCCCTCCACTTT

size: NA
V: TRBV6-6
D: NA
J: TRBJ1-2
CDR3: CASSLGGGYTF
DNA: TGTGCCAGCAGCTTAGGGGGTGGCTACACCTTC

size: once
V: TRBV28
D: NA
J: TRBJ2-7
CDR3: CASSLMSYEQYF
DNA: TGTGCCAGCAGTTTAATGAGTTACGAGCAGTACTTC

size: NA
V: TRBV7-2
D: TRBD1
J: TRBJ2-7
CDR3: CASSSGQFYEQYF
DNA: TGTGCCAGCAGCTCGGGACAGTTTTACGAGCAGTACTTC

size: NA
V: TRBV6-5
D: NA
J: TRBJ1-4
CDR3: CASSRHFEKLFF
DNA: TGTGCCAGCAGCCGACACTTCGAAAAACTGTTTTTT

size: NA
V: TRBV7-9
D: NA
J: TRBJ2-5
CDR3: CASSLGQIQETQYF
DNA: TGTGCCAGCAGCTTAGGACAGATACAAGAGACCCAGTACTTC

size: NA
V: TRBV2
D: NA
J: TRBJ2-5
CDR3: CASSRITQYF
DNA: TGTGCCAGCAGCCGCATCACCCAGTACTTC

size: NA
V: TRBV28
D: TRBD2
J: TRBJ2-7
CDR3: CASSLVAGDYEQYF
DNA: TGTGCCAGCAGTTTAGTGGCGGGGGACTACGAGCAGTACTTC

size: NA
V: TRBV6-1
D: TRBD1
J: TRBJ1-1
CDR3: CASSDIGGPNTEAFF
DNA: TGTGCCAGCAGTGATATAGGGGGCCCGAACACTGAAGCTTTCTTT

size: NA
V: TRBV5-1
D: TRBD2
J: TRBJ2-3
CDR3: CASSLTSGGVRTQYF
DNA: TGCGCCAGCAGCTTGACTAGCGGGGGAGTGCGGACGCAGTATTTT

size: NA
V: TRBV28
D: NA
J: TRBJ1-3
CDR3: CASSLGGVPGNTIYF
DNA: TGTGCCAGCAGTTTAGGGGGGGTCCCCGGAAACACCATATATTTT

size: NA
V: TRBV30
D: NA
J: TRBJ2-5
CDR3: CAWSNLRGYGETQYF
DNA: TGTGCCTGGAGTAATTTGAGGGGATATGGTGAGACCCAGTACTTC

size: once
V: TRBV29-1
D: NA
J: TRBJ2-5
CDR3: CSVRGLETQYF
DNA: TGCAGCGTTCGGGGGTTAGAGACCCAGTACTTC

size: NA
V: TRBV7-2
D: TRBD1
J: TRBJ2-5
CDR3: CASSWGTGAETQYF
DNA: TGTGCCAGCAGTTGGGGGACAGGGGCTGAGACCCAGTACTTC